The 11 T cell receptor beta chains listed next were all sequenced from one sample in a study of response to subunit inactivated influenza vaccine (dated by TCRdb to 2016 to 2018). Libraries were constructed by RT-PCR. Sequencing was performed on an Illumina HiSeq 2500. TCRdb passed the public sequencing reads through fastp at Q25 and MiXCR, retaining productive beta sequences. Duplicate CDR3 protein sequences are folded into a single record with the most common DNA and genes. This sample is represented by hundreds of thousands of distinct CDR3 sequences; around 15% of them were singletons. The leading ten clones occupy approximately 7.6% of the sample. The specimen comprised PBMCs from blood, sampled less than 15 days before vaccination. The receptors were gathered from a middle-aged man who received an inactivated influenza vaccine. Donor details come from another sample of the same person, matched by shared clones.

CDR3 bases: TGCGCCAGCAGCCAAGATGGGGGCAGGGCCTACGAGCAGTACTTC. The encoded protein is CASSQDGGRAYEQYF. The rearrangement uses TRBV4-1 and TRBJ2-7; a weak D match, TRBD1 (6 bases). Germline values: CDR1 MGHRA, CDR2 YSYEKL. Trimming stripped 0 bases from V and 2 bases from J, with 11 bases between. The CDR3 contains 15 residues.

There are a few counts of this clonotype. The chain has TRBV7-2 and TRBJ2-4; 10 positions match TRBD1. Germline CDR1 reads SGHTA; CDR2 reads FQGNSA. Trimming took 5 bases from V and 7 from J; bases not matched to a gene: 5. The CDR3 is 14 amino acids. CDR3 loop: CASSTRTGGNIQYF. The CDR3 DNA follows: TGTGCCAGCAGCACGCGGACAGGGGGGAACATTCAGTACTTC. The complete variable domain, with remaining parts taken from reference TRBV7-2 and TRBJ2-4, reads GAGVSQSPSNKVTEKGKDVELRCDPISGHTALYWYRQSLGQGLEFLIYFQGNSAPDKSGLPSDRFSAERTGGSVSTLTIQRTQQEDSAVYLCASSTRTGGNIQYFGAGTRLSVL.

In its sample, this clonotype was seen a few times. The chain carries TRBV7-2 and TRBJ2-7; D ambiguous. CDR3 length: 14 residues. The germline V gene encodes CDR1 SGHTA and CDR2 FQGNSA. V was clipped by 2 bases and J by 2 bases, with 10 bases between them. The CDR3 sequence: CASSLTGLPYEQYF. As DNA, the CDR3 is TGTGCCAGCAGCTTAACGGGTCTCCCCTACGAGCAGTACTTC.

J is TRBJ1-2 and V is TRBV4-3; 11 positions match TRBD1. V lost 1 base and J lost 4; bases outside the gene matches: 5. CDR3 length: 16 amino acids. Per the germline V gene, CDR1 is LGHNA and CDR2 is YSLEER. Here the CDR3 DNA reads TGCGCCAGCAGCCAAGTCGGACAGGGGGCAGGCTATGGCTACACCTTC. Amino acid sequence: CASSQVGQGAGYGYTF.

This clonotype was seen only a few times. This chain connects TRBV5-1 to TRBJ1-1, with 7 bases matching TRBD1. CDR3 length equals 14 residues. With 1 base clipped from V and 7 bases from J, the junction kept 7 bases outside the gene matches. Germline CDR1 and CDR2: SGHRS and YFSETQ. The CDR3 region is CASSLSGDSSEAFF. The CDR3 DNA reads TGCGCCAGCAGCTTGTCGGGGGACAGTAGTGAAGCTTTCTTT.

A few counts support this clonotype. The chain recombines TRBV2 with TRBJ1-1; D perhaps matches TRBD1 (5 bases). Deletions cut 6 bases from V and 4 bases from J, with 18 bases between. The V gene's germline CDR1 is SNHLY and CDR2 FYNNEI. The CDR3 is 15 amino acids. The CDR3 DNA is TGTGCCAGCAGCTTACAGCCGGTTAGGGGCACTGAAGCTTTCTTT. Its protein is CASSLQPVRGTEAFF.

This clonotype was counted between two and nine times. CDR3 in DNA: TGTGCCAGCAGCTTAGTCTACAGGGGTGAGACCCAGTACTTC. Amino acid sequence: CASSLVYRGETQYF. The chain recombines TRBV7-6 with TRBJ2-5; 7 bases align to TRBD1. The CDR3 totals 14 residues. V gave up 1 base and J gave up 5 bases; unmatched junction bases: 4. Germline V gene data show CDR1 as SGHVS and CDR2 as FNYEAQ.

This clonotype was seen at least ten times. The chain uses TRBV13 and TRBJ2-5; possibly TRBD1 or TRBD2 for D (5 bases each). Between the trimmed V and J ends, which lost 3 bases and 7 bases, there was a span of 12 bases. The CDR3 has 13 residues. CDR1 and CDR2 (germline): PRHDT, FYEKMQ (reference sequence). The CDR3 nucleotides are TGTGCCAGCAGCTTCCCCAGGGAGACGACCCAGTACTTC. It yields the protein CASSFPRETTQYF.

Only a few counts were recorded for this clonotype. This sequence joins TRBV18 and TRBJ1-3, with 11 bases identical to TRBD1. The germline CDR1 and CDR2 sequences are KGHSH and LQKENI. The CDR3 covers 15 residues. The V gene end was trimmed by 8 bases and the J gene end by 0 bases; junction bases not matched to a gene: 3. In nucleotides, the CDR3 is TGTGCCAGCGGACAGGGGGCTAACTCTGGAAACACCATATATTTT. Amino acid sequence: CASGQGANSGNTIYF. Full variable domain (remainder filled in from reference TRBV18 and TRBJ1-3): NAGVMQNPRHLVRRRGQEARLRCSPMKGHSHVYWYRQLPEEGLKFMVYLQKENIIDESGMPKERFSAEFPKEGPSILRIQQVVRGDSAAYFCASGQGANSGNTIYFGEGSWLTVV.

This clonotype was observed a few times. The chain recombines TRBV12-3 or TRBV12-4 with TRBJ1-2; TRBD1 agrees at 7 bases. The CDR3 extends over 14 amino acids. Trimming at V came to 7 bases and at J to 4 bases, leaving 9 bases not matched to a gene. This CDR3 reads CASTPGGRVYGYTF. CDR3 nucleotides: TGTGCCAGCACCCCAGGGGGTAGGGTCTATGGCTACACCTTC.

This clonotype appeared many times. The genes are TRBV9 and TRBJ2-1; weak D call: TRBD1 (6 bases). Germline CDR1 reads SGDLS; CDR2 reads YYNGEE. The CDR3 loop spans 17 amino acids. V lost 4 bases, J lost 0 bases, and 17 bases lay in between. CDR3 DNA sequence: TGTGCCAGCAGCTCAGAATTGGGGGCAAGCTCCTACAATGAGCAGTTCTTC. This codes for CASSSELGASSYNEQFF.